The rows below give T cell receptor beta chains drawn from one sample of a study of graft-versus-host responses after intestinal transplantation. TCRdb keeps only in-frame clones here, not all; method: immunoSEQ multiplex PCR. The sample carries under 90,000 clones, around 89% recorded once. Their antigens remain unidentified. This material consisted of unstimulated CD8+ T cells sorted from spleen or lymph node cells, taken before transplant. The receptor set was obtained from a human donor who was the organ donor for an intestinal transplant. Both conserved end residues are part of each CDR3. A D gene is named only where the DNA matches it firmly. Only some rows state a clone size, as once, few, many or a class for expanded clones.

clone_size d_call j_call v_call cdr3_nt cdr3_aa
. . TRBJ1-2 TRBV4-1 TGCGCCAGCAGCCAAGATCCCGGGGATTATGGCTACACCTTC CASSQDPGDYGYTF
. . TRBJ2-5 TRBV14 TGTGCCAGCAGCCAAATTAGTGGGCCACAAGAGACCCAGTACTTC CASSQISGPQETQYF
. . TRBJ2-3 TRBV28 TGTGCCAGCAGTTTCCAGCGGAGCACAGATACGCAGTATTTT CASSFQRSTDTQYF
. . TRBJ1-4 TRBV6-6 TGTGCCAGCAGTTACCCCGGGACACTCGAAAAACTGTTTTTT CASSYPGTLEKLFF
. TRBD1 TRBJ2-3 TRBV25-1 TGTGCCAGCAGTCCTCGACAGGGGGCGGGGGTCCCAGATACGCAGTATTTT CASSPRQGAGVPDTQYF
. TRBD1 TRBJ2-1 TRBV5-6 TGTGCCAGCAGCTTGGGAGGGACAGGGGTTGAGCAGTTCTTC CASSLGGTGVEQFF
. . TRBJ1-5 TRBV5-8 TGTGCCAGCAGCTTGGAAGCGGGGGGAAGCAATCAGCCCCAGCATTTT CASSLEAGGSNQPQHF
. TRBD1 TRBJ2-2 TRBV5-1 TGCGCCAGCAGCCTTGGACAGGGATCGGCCGGGGAGCTGTTTTTT CASSLGQGSAGELFF
. . TRBJ1-2 TRBV7-2 TGTGCCAGCAGCTTAGTTGACATGGAGGGATTAGATGGCTACACCTTC CASSLVDMEGLDGYTF
. TRBD1 TRBJ1-1 TRBV6-5 TGTGCCAGCAGTTCCCCCGGGACAGGGGACACTGAAGCTTTCTTT CASSSPGTGDTEAFF
. . TRBJ1-2 TRBV4-3 TGCGCCAGCAGCCAAGAGCGGGGCGGCCACTATGGCTACACCTTC CASSQERGGHYGYTF
few . TRBJ1-2 TRBV28 TGTGCCAGCAGTTTCCCCAACGGAGACTATGGCTACACCTTC CASSFPNGDYGYTF
. TRBD1 TRBJ2-2 TRBV6-5 TGTGCCAGCAGTACTCCGGGACAGGGTGCCGGGGAGCTGTTTTTT CASSTPGQGAGELFF
. . TRBJ1-6 TRBV28 TGTGCCAGCAGTTTAAAAGGACAGTCGAGCTCCTATAATTCACCCCTCCACTTT CASSLKGQSSSYNSPLHF